This T cell receptor (beta chain) was identified during a study of identical twins. Whole-study findings and limits: Within cord blood, abundant beta clonotypes carried fewer insertions, but memory repertoires showed no such trend. When twins shared out-of-frame alpha sequences, those sequences had excess low generation probability.

Template switching added a universal primer site, and cDNA bore unique molecular identifiers. TCRdb re-called the 5' RACE reads with MiXCR, one entry per CDR3 protein. The profile shows around 490,000 distinct CDR3 sequences, 14% of them singletons. This clonotype was observed a handful of times. Its specificity is not known. CDR1 is SGHAT and CDR2 is FQNNGV in the germline V gene. Trimming removed 5 bases from V and 4 bases from J, with 9 bases in between. The CDR3 contains 12 residues. These data were likewise used in another study, on yellow fever vaccine responses in identical twins. That source notes: Twins reportedly appeared to share part of their vaccine T cell response while keeping part individual.

The sample taken for sequencing was CD4+ T cells sorted from blood. The chain uses TRBV11-2 and TRBJ2-7; tentative D call: TRBD1 (5 bases). This TCR derives from a woman in her late teens or twenties in good health. CDR3 residues: CASSTQGYEQYF. CDR3 bases: TGTGCCAGCAGCACCCAGGGTTACGAGCAGTACTTC.